These 10 T cell receptor beta chains came from one sample sequenced in a study of T cell repertoires in cytomegalovirus infection. The antigens for these receptors are not known. TCRdb re-analysed the reads in MiXCR, keeping a single row per CDR3 protein. Of roughly 80,000 distinct CDR3 sequences detected, 20% to 30% appear once; the ten largest clones hold 50%. The sequences come from CD8+ T cells from cultured PBMCs, collected from culture after CMV antigen stimulation. These receptors were taken from a human donor in good health (CMV status not recorded). Some clones in this sample may be carry-over from other donors' samples.

The DNA for the CDR3 is TGTGCCAGTAGTCAACGACTAGCGGGAGCCTACGAGCAGTACTTC. Translated, it gives CASSQRLAGAYEQYF. This chain connects TRBV19 to TRBJ2-7, with 12 bases that match TRBD2. The germline V gene has CDR1 LNHDA and CDR2 SQIVND (reference sequence). Losses at the gene ends were 5 bases for V and 2 bases for J; bases not matched to a gene: 4. This CDR3 contains 15 residues. The variable domain in full, completed from reference TRBV19 and TRBJ2-7, reads DGGITQSPKYLFRKEGQNVTLSCEQNLNHDAMYWYRQDPGQGLRLIYYSQIVNDFQKGDIAEGYSVSREKKESFPLTVTSAQKNPTAFYLCASSQRLAGAYEQYFGPGTRLTVT.

This clonotype was seen only a few times. The chain links TRBV19 to TRBJ2-3; TRBD2 aligns across 12 bases. From germline, CDR1 is LNHDA and CDR2 SQIVND (reference sequence). The CDR3 consists of 16 residues. With 6 bases clipped from V and 3 bases from J, the junction kept 7 bases outside the gene matches. The CDR3 coding sequence is TGTGCCAGTAGGAGGGGACTAGCGGGTGCTACAGATACGCAGTATTTT. Translation gives CASRRGLAGATDTQYF. The variable domain in full, with the rest retrieved from reference TRBV19 and TRBJ2-3, is DGGITQSPKYLFRKEGQNVTLSCEQNLNHDAMYWYRQDPGQGLRLIYYSQIVNDFQKGDIAEGYSVSREKKESFPLTVTSAQKNPTAFYLCASRRGLAGATDTQYFGPGTRLTVL.

This clonotype has more than one count but fewer than ten. This CDR3 reads CASSLEWSGAEKLFF. In DNA form, the CDR3 reads TGTGCCAGCAGTTTGGAGTGGTCAGGGGCTGAAAAACTGTTTTTT. V is TRBV12-3 or TRBV12-4 and J is TRBJ1-4, with D possibly being TRBD1 (6 bases). This CDR3 is built from 15 residues. Trimming left V 3 bases short and J 7 bases short, with 15 bases between.

This clonotype was picked up one time. The rearrangement joins TRBV9 to TRBJ1-1; D ambiguous. V was clipped by 0 bases and J by 5 bases, with 14 bases between them. The CDR3 has 15 amino acids. CDR1 is SGDLS, CDR2 YYNGEE, per germline. CDR3 sequence: CASSVEGKRGTEAFF. The CDR3 DNA reads as TGTGCCAGCAGCGTAGAAGGGAAACGGGGTACTGAAGCTTTCTTT.

In this sample, this clonotype is medium-sized. This chain connects TRBV6-1 to TRBJ2-7; D remains unclear. Germline CDR1 reads MNHNS; CDR2 reads SASEGT. The CDR3 is 11 residues long. V lost 6 bases, J lost 3 bases, and 6 bases lay in between. The CDR3 spells CASSAGYEQYF. CDR3 sequence (DNA): TGTGCCAGCAGCGCTGGCTACGAGCAGTACTTC.

This clonotype occurred a few times. Relative to the germline gene, one junction end is altered; a read error may explain this. The CDR3 DNA is TGCGCCAGCAGCCAAGATTGGACAAGCAGGCGATCACCCCCCCACTTT. Translated: CASSQDWTSRRSPPHF. The J gene is TRBJ1-6, the V gene TRBV4-3; the D gene is possibly TRBD1 (5 bases). CDR1 and CDR2 (germline): LGHNA, YSLEER. CDR3 length: 16 residues.

At least ten counts were recorded for this clonotype. This chain connects TRBV6-5 to TRBJ2-7, with TRBD2 identical over 7 bases. V shed 5 bases and J 3 bases; nucleotides not matched to a gene: 10. The germline V gene has CDR1 MNHEY and CDR2 SVGAGI. This CDR3 spans 15 amino acids. The CDR3 loop is CASSLLAGASYEQYF. The CDR3, as DNA: TGTGCCAGCAGTCTACTCGCGGGAGCCAGCTACGAGCAGTACTTC.

Ten or more counts support this clonotype. The V gene is TRBV7-8, the J gene TRBJ2-3; the match to TRBD2 covers 9 bases. With V trimmed by 4 bases and J by 15 bases, 8 bases remained unmatched. The CDR3 extends over 12 amino acids. Germline loops: CDR1 SGHVS, CDR2 FQNEAQ. Written as DNA, the CDR3 is TGTGCCAGCAGCTACGGGCTAGCGGGATTTTATTTT. Translated: CASSYGLAGFYF.

J is TRBJ2-6 and V is TRBV20-1; 8 bases map to TRBD1. The CDR3 length is 12 residues. Germline CDR1 DFQATT, CDR2 SNEGSKA (reference sequence). V gave up 6 bases and J gave up 9 bases; unmatched junction bases: 4. CDR3 in DNA: TGCAGTGCCTGGACAGGGAACAACGTCCTGACTTTC. As protein: CSAWTGNNVLTF.

This chain connects TRBV7-9 to TRBJ2-5; 8 positions match TRBD2. Germline V gene lookup returns CDR1 SEHNR and CDR2 FQNEAQ (reference sequence). The length of the CDR3 is 19 residues. Trimming at V came to 2 bases and at J to 5 bases, leaving 19 bases not matched to a gene. In nucleotides, the CDR3 is TGTGCCAGCAGCTTACCCCTAAGTCGGGCCGGGAGGGCCAGGGAGACCCAGTACTTC. It codes for CASSLPLSRAGRARETQYF.